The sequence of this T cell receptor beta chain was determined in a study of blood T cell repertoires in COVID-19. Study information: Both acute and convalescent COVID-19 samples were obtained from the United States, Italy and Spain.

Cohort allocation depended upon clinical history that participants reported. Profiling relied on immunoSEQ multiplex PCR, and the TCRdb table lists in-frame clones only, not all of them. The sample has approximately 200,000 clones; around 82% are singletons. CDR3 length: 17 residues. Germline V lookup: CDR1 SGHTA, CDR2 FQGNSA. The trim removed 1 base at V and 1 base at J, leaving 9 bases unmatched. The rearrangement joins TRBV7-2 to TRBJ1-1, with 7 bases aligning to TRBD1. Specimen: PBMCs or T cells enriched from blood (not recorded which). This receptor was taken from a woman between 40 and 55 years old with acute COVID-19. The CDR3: CASSLEGARMKNTEAFF. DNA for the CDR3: TGTGCCAGCAGCTTAGAGGGGGCGAGGATGAAGAACACTGAAGCTTTCTTT.